Listed here is a single TCR beta chain. No antigen is known for it. The data originate from a study of Tregs in tolerant kidney transplant recipients. Notes on the study in general: Few patients were studied, so findings need validation in larger groups. Biological reproducibility was not directly addressed, but technical replication error appeared minimal.

Losses at the gene ends were 4 bases for V and 5 bases for J; bases not matched to a gene: 7. Per the germline V gene, CDR1 is SQVTM and CDR2 is ANQGSEA. The CDR3 has 14 residues. Sequencing was performed with immunoSEQ multiplex PCR; in TCRdb, only in-frame clones are kept and a portion is missing. The table has 40,000 to 50,000 clones, about 89% seen once. Unstimulated regulatory T cells (CD4+CD25+CD127-), CD4+CD25- non-regulatory cells, CD4 and CD8 cells were FACS-sorted from thawed PBMCs. An overnight rest at 37°C with about 200 IU/ml IL-2 preceded regulatory T cell sorting from thawed PBMCs. The TCR originated in a human donor in good health. This chain connects TRBV29-1 to TRBJ2-5, with TRBD1 matching over 10 bases. What was sequenced was Tregs from blood. This CDR3 is CSVAIPGQGETQYF. For the CDR3, the DNA is TGCAGCGTTGCTATTCCGGGACAGGGGGAGACCCAGTACTTC.